The 10 T cell receptor beta chains presented below share a single source sample, sequenced in a study of beta chain features in type 1 diabetes. The investigators reverse transcribed all of the isolated RNA, so they sequenced expressed TCRB transcripts. Libraries were prepared by immunoSEQ multiplex PCR; TCRdb keeps only in-frame clonotypes and omits some of them. The sample holds 120,000 or so clones, around 15% seen once. Their recognized antigens are unknown. General study points: Shorter TCRB CDR3s, moderately but significantly so, were found in Type 1 diabetes patients in all four CD4+ subsets.

The sequenced material came from central memory CD4+ T cells from blood. These receptors originate from a man aged 25-45 years with type 1 diabetes.

The J gene is TRBJ2-1, the V gene TRBV7-2; D is undetermined. Germline V gene data show CDR1 as SGHTA and CDR2 as FQGNSA. The germline V and J ends were trimmed by 6 bases and 3 bases, with 18 bases remaining between them. This CDR3 contains 16 residues. The CDR3 reads CASSPLSFLGYNEQFF. CDR3 nucleotides: TGTGCCAGCAGTCCCCTTTCATTTCTCGGCTACAATGAGCAGTTCTTC.

In this sample, this clone turned up a few times. The V and J genes are TRBV29-1 and TRBJ2-1; no definite D call. This CDR3 has 15 residues. In germline, CDR1 is SQVTM, CDR2 ANQGSEA. V lost 4 bases and J lost 0, with 13 bases in between. The CDR3 sequence is CSVVRYDSSYNEQFF. The CDR3 DNA is TGCAGCGTTGTCAGGTATGATAGCTCCTACAATGAGCAGTTCTTC.

This clone was observed a few times. The gene calls are TRBV7-9 and TRBJ2-1; D might be TRBD1 (5 bases). Germline V gene lookup returns CDR1 SEHNR and CDR2 FQNEAQ (reference sequence). The CDR3 consists of 13 residues. Trimming took off 3 bases at V and 10 bases at J, with 13 bases between the two ends. Here the CDR3 reads CASSLVGPEEQFF. CDR3 DNA sequence: TGTGCCAGCAGCTTGGTGGGGCCTGAGGAGCAGTTCTTC.

The chain carries TRBV5-6 and TRBJ1-2; D gene ambiguous. Germline V gene sequence: CDR1 SGHDT, CDR2 YYEEEE. The CDR3 has 13 residues. V was pared by 0 bases and J by 6 bases, with 9 bases between. CDR3 coding DNA: TGTGCCAGCAGCTTGGCCCGGAGAAATGGCTACACCTTC. Translated, it gives CASSLARRNGYTF.

This clone was observed a few times. This chain connects TRBV4-3 to TRBJ1-4; D is possibly TRBD1 (6 bases). Trimming left V 0 bases short and J 7 bases short, with 15 bases between. Germline V gives CDR1 LGHNA, CDR2 YSLEER. The CDR3 runs 16 residues. The CDR3 DNA sequence: TGCGCCAGCAGCCAAGATGCCTGGGGGGCTGGTGAAAAACTGTTTTTT. Translating gives CASSQDAWGAGEKLFF.

This clone was found a few times. V gene TRBV4-2 combines with J gene TRBJ2-7; D ambiguous. This CDR3 has 14 amino acids. Trimming removed 0 bases from V and 3 bases from J, with 9 bases in between. The germline gives CDR1 LGHNA, CDR2 YNFKEQ. CDR3 region: CASSQDRRSYEQYF. In DNA form, the CDR3 reads TGTGCCAGCAGCCAAGACAGAAGAAGCTACGAGCAGTACTTC.

In its sample, this clone was seen many times. The chain couples TRBV9 to TRBJ2-5; 7 bases align to TRBD2. Germline loops: CDR1 SGDLS, CDR2 YYNGEE. CDR3 length equals 15 residues. The ends lost 3 bases at V and 0 bases at J; junction bases unmatched: 5. The CDR3, as DNA: TGTGCCAGCAGCGCGGGACTACCAAACCAAGAGACCCAGTACTTC. It yields the protein CASSAGLPNQETQYF.

The chain combines TRBV2 with TRBJ2-5, with D maybe TRBD1 (5 bases). The CDR3 spans 16 residues. The V end lost 4 bases, the J end lost 0 bases, and 15 bases lay between the germline ends. Germline CDR1 and CDR2: SNHLY and FYNNEI. Here the CDR3 reads CASSAFMTVYQETQYF. DNA of the CDR3: TGTGCCAGCAGTGCCTTCATGACAGTATACCAAGAGACCCAGTACTTC. The full variable domain, completed using reference TRBV2 and TRBJ2-5, is EPEVTQTPSHQVTQMGQEVILRCVPISNHLYFYWYRQILGQKVEFLVSFYNNEISEKSEIFDDQFSVERPDGSNFTLKIRSTKLEDSAMYFCASSAFMTVYQETQYFGPGTRLLVL.

The chain carries TRBV7-2 and TRBJ1-4; no reliable D call. CDR3 length: 13 amino acids. The V end was cut by 6 bases, the J end by 5 bases, with 10 bases between. The V gene's germline CDR1 is SGHTA and CDR2 FQGNSA. CDR3 nucleotides: TGTGCCAGCAGTCGGCAAATGAATGAAAAACTGTTTTTT. Amino acid sequence: CASSRQMNEKLFF.

In this sample, this clone turned up a few times. V gene TRBV5-1 combines with J gene TRBJ2-5; D not resolved. The V gene lost 0 bases and the J gene lost 3 bases, with 9 bases spanning the gap. The germline CDR1 and CDR2 sequences are SGHRS and YFSETQ. The length of the CDR3 is 14 residues. The CDR3 DNA reads TGCGCCAGCAGCTTGGCGTCTACCGAAGAGACCCAGTACTTC. This sequence encodes CASSLASTEETQYF. The whole variable domain, remainder taken from reference TRBV5-1 and TRBJ2-5, is KAGVTQTPRYLIKTRGQQVTLSCSPISGHRSVSWYQQTPGQGLQFLFEYFSETQRNKGNFPGRFSGRQFSNSRSEMNVSTLELGDSALYLCASSLASTEETQYFGPGTRLLVL.